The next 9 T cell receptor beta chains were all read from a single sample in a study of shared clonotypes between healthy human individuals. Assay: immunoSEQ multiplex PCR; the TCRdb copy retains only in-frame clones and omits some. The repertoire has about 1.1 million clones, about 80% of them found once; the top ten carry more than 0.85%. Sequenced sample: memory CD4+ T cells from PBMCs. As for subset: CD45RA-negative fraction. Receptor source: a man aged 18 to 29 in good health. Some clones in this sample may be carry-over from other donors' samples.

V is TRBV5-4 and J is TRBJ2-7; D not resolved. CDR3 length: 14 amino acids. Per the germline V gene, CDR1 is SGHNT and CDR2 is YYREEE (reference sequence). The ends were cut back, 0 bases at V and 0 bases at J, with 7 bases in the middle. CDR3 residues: CASSLVRDSYEQYF. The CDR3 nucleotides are TGTGCCAGCAGCTTGGTCCGTGACTCCTACGAGCAGTACTTC.

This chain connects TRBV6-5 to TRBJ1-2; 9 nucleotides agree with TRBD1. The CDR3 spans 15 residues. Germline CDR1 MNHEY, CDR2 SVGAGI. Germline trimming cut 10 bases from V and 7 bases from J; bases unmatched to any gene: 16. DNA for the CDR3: TGTGCCACGCAACGAAGTTACAGGGGGCTGGGTGGCTACACCTTC. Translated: CATQRSYRGLGGYTF.

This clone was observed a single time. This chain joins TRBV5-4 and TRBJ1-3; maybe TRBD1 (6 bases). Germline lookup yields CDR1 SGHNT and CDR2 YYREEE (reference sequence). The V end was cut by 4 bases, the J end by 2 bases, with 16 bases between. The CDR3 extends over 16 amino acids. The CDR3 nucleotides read TGTGCCAGCAGCCAGGATTTAGGGGGACCTGGAAACACCATATATTTT. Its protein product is CASSQDLGGPGNTIYF.

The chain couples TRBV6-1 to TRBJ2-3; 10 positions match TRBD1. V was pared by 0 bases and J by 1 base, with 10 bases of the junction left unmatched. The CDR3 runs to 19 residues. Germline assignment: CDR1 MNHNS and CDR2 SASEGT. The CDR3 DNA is TGTGCCAGCAGTGAAGCTCGGACAGGGGGGGATTTTGGCACAGATACGCAGTATTTT. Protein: CASSEARTGGDFGTDTQYF.

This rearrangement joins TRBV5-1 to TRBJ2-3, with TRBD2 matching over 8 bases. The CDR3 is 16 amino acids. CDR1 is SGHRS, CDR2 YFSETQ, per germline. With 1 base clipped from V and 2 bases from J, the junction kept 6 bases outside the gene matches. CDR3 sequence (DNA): TGCGCCAGCAGCTTGTTTACTAGCGGACCCACAGATACGCAGTATTTT. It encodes CASSLFTSGPTDTQYF.

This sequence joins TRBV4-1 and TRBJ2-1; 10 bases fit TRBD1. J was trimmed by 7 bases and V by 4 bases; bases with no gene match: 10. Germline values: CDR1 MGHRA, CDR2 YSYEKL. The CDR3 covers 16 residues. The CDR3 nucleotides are TGCGCCAGCAGCCCGTCCGGGACAGGGGATGGGAATGAGCAGTTCTTC. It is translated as CASSPSGTGDGNEQFF.

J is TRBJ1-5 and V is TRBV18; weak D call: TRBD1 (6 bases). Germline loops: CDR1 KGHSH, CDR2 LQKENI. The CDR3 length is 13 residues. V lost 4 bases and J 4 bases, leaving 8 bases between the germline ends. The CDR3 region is CASSLGQNQPQHF. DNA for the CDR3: TGTGCCAGCTCACTAGGACAGAATCAGCCCCAGCATTTT.

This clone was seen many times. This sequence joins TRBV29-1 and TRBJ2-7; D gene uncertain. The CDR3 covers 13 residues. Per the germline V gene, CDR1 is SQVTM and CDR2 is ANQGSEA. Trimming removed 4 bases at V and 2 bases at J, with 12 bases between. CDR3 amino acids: CSVARVNPYEQYF. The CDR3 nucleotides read TGCAGCGTTGCCCGGGTCAACCCCTACGAGCAGTACTTC.

CDR3: CASSLMGDSGNTIYF. CDR3 coding DNA: TGTGCCAGCAGCTTGATGGGGGACTCTGGAAACACCATATATTTT. This chain joins TRBV11-1 and TRBJ1-3, with D perhaps matching TRBD1 (5 bases). The CDR3 has 15 residues. V was pared by 3 bases and J by 0 bases, with 9 bases between. Germline V lookup: CDR1 SGHAT, CDR2 FQDESV (reference sequence). Using reference TRBV11-1 and TRBJ1-3 for the parts outside the CDR3, the full variable domain is EAEVAQSPRYKITEKSQAVAFWCDPISGHATLYWYRQILGQGPELLVQFQDESVVDDSQLPKDRFSAERLKGVDSTLKIQPAELGDSAMYLCASSLMGDSGNTIYFGEGSWLTVV.